Sequencing of this TCR beta chain was carried out in a study of cytomegalovirus exposure and HLA in healthy donors. Study-level information: About 179 million T cells yielded around 120 million unique TCR beta sequences in earlier analysis.

Findings of the study overall: Accurate HLA-A and HLA-B prediction from TCR beta sequences was reported for most subjects.

Germline V gives CDR1 LNHDA, CDR2 SQIVND (reference sequence). Trimming stripped 6 bases from V and 6 bases from J, with 11 bases between. This CDR3 comprises 12 residues. The PCR used 60 Vbeta and 13 Jbeta primers. Sequencing was performed with immunoSEQ multiplex PCR; in TCRdb, only in-frame clones are kept and a portion is missing. This table holds about 130,000 clones, over 60% found once. About this clone: The antigen is undetermined.

This sequence was found in a man aged 40-50 years in good health and CMV-seronegative. Sequencing input: PBMCs. The chain uses TRBV19 and TRBJ1-1; no clear D gene. The CDR3 loop is CASRAEPAEAFF. For the CDR3, the DNA is TGTGCCAGTAGGGCGGAGCCCGCTGAAGCTTTCTTT.